This TCR beta chain was recovered during a study of metastatic and nonmetastatic thyroid tumors. Study as a whole: Both malignant and benign thyroid patients supplied peripheral blood and tumor or nodule tissue samples, across which the repertoires of these patients were then compared. Study conclusions and caveats: Malignant thyroid tumors reportedly had TCR beta diversity that was significantly higher than in benign nodules, in blood and tumor.

Methods used by the authors: Clinicopathological groups supplied CDR3 differences that were used to build a distant-metastasis classifier for papillary thyroid cancer. MiXCR reprocessed the PCR reads for TCRdb. The authors' filters were not applied to this entry. This sample has tens of thousands of clones, with just under 25% found just once. All patients reached thyroid surgery having received no treatment beforehand. To note about this clone: Its antigen is not known. At one end the junction does not follow the germline gene, possibly because of a read error.

The V gene's germline CDR1 is MNHEY and CDR2 SVGEGT. CDR3 length: 16 residues. V and J are TRBV6-2 or TRBV6-3 and TRBJ2-7; D could derive from TRBD1 or TRBD2 (7 bases each). The receptor was derived from a female donor with papillary thyroid cancer or a benign thyroid nodule (not recorded which). Some clones in this sample may be carry-over from other donors' samples. The sample was blood. In DNA, the CDR3 is TGTGCCTGCAGTTCCCCTCGACAGGGAGGGGCCTACGAGCAGTACTTC. Its protein is CACSSPRQGGAYEQYF.